What follows are 12 T cell receptor beta chains derived from one specimen sequenced in a study of post-analysis software for immune sequencing data. Whole-study results and caveats: A few TRBV segments occurring more often in patients than controls included TRBV5-6, TRBV5-1 and TRBV20-1.

Presence of unique molecular identifiers characterized the TCR beta cDNA libraries. TCRdb used MiXCR to reprocess the PCR reads, holding one entry per CDR3 protein. The sample yields roughly 540,000 distinct CDR3 sequences, around 36% seen once. Their cognate antigens are unknown. The sequenced sample was blood. These receptors were taken from a girl aged 2 to 17 with multiple sclerosis.

This clonotype was counted once. The chain couples TRBV5-6 to TRBJ2-7; TRBD2 aligns across 12 bases. The tail of the sequence fits TRBJ2-4 better, so the J call may be wrong. Per the germline V gene, CDR1 is SGHDT and CDR2 is YYEEEE. CDR3 length: 15 amino acids. CDR3 sequence reads: CASSLVTSGGSIQYF. The CDR3 nucleotides read TGTGCCAGCAGCTTGGTTACTAGCGGGGGGAGCATTCAGTACTTC.

This clonotype was counted only a few times. This chain links TRBV5-1 with TRBJ1-1, with TRBD1 matching over 9 bases. This CDR3 is built from 16 residues. V dropped 3 bases and J dropped 6; count of bases not matched to a gene: 12. Germline CDR1 reads SGHRS; CDR2 reads YFSETQ. The CDR3 region has the DNA TGCGCCAGCAGCTCCGGGACAGGGAGAGATTGGGCTGAAGCTTTCTTT. Amino acid sequence: CASSSGTGRDWAEAFF.

The chain joins TRBV5-1 to TRBJ1-2; D unclear. The CDR3 contains 15 residues. Trimming took off 4 bases at V and 0 bases at J, with 13 bases between the two ends. Germline CDR1 reads SGHRS; CDR2 reads YFSETQ. CDR3 sequence: CASSPRQTANYGYTF. The CDR3, as DNA: TGCGCCAGCAGCCCTCGGCAGACCGCTAACTATGGCTACACCTTC.

CDR3 nucleotides: TGTGCCAGCAGTTACTCGAGAGCCCTAGCGGGGGGTGATGAGCAGTTCTTC. Translating gives CASSYSRALAGGDEQFF. This chain links TRBV6-5 with TRBJ2-1, with 11 bases fitting TRBD2. From germline, CDR1 is MNHEY and CDR2 SVGAGI. With V trimmed by 0 bases and J by 8 bases, 9 bases remained unmatched. This CDR3 has 17 residues.

This clonotype came up a few times. V usage is TRBV7-8 and J usage is TRBJ1-1; D remains ambiguous. V dropped 4 bases and J dropped 1 base, with 7 bases sitting between them. The CDR3 is 13 amino acids. The germline V gene encodes CDR1 SGHVS and CDR2 FQNEAQ. CDR3: CASSSDTNTEAFF. CDR3 DNA: TGTGCCAGCAGCTCCGATACGAACACTGAAGCTTTCTTT. The full variable domain, in which reference TRBV7-8 and TRBJ1-1 provide the parts outside the CDR3, is GAGVSQSPRYKVAKRGQDVALRCDPISGHVSLFWYQQALGQGPEFLTYFQNEAQLDKSGLPSDRFFAERPEGSVSTLKIQRTQQEDSAVYLCASSSDTNTEAFFGQGTRLTVV.

There are a few counts of this clonotype. This sequence joins TRBV5-1 and TRBJ1-2; possibly TRBD1 for D (6 bases). The CDR3 has 14 amino acids. Trimming removed 4 bases from V and 3 bases from J, with 13 bases in between. Germline CDR1 and CDR2: SGHRS and YFSETQ. Written as DNA, the CDR3 is TGCGCCAGCAGCCACCCAGGGGTGGACTATGGCTACACCTTC. This codes for CASSHPGVDYGYTF.

The rearrangement links TRBV5-1 to TRBJ2-1, with TRBD2 identical over 10 bases. The CDR3 has 18 residues. Germline loops: CDR1 SGHRS, CDR2 YFSETQ. The V gene end was trimmed by 2 bases and the J gene end by 2 bases; junction bases not matched to a gene: 10. CDR3 coding DNA: TGCGCCAGCAGCTTATCTACAGTAAGCGGGGGGGCCTACAATGAGCAGTTCTTC. Its translation: CASSLSTVSGGAYNEQFF. Full variable domain (remainder filled in from reference TRBV5-1 and TRBJ2-1): KAGVTQTPRYLIKTRGQQVTLSCSPISGHRSVSWYQQTPGQGLQFLFEYFSETQRNKGNFPGRFSGRQFSNSRSEMNVSTLELGDSALYLCASSLSTVSGGAYNEQFFGPGTRLTVL.

The chain links TRBV9 to TRBJ2-4, with TRBD2 matching 9 bases. The end of the DNA is better explained by TRBJ2-7, so the J call may be wrong. The CDR3 covers 16 residues. In germline, CDR1 is SGDLS, CDR2 YYNGEE. The CDR3 DNA reads as TGTGCCAGCAGCGTAGGTAGCGGGGGTTTCAGTTACGAGCAGTACTTC. This codes for CASSVGSGGFSYEQYF.

The chain is built from TRBV11-2 and TRBJ2-3, with 8 bases matching TRBD2. CDR3 length: 14 amino acids. After removal of 4 bases from V and 6 bases from J, the junction contained 6 bases not matched to a gene. From germline, CDR1 is SGHAT and CDR2 FQNNGV. The chain's CDR3 is CASSSPGGPDTQYF. The CDR3 nucleotides read TGTGCCAGCAGCTCACCGGGGGGGCCTGATACGCAGTATTTT.

This chain links TRBV7-2 with TRBJ1-2, with a possible D match to TRBD1 (5 bases). CDR3 length: 15 amino acids. The germline V gene has CDR1 SGHTA and CDR2 FQGNSA. V lost 2 bases and J lost 6, with 16 bases in between. CDR3 sequence: CASSLNPGLRDGYTF. The CDR3 DNA is TGTGCCAGCAGCTTAAACCCGGGACTGAGGGATGGCTACACCTTC.

This clonotype was picked up a small number of times. This sequence joins TRBV10-3 and TRBJ1-5, with a possible D match to TRBD1 (5 bases). The germline gives CDR1 ENHRY, CDR2 SYGVKD. This CDR3 is 14 amino acids long. The V and J ends lost 3 bases and 6 bases respectively, with 12 bases between them. The CDR3 here is CAISDGRDGQPQHF. As DNA, the CDR3 is TGTGCCATCAGTGACGGGAGGGACGGTCAGCCCCAGCATTTT.

This clonotype occurred a few times. The chain has TRBV28 and TRBJ2-1; the D gene is possibly TRBD2 (6 bases). The V end lost 2 bases, the J end lost 9 bases, and 23 bases lay between the germline ends. Germline assignment: CDR1 MDHEN and CDR2 SYDVKM. This CDR3 spans 17 amino acids. The CDR3 region has the DNA TGTGCCAGCAGTTTAGAGGGCGCGGCAGGCCAGGAGGGTGAGCAGTTCTTC. The encoded protein is CASSLEGAAGQEGEQFF.